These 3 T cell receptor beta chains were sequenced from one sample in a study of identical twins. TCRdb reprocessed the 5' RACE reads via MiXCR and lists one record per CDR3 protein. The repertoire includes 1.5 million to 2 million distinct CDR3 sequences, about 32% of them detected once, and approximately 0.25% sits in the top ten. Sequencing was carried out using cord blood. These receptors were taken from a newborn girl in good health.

This chain's CDR3 is CASSRIGADSYEQYF. For the CDR3, the DNA is TGTGCCAGCAGCCGGATAGGGGCTGACTCCTACGAGCAGTACTTC. This chain links TRBV6-2 or TRBV6-3 with TRBJ2-7; the D gene is possibly TRBD1 (5 bases). Looked up from germline, CDR1 is MNHEY and CDR2 is SVGEGT. The CDR3 has 15 residues. Trimming cost V 6 bases and J 0 bases, with 15 bases left between them.

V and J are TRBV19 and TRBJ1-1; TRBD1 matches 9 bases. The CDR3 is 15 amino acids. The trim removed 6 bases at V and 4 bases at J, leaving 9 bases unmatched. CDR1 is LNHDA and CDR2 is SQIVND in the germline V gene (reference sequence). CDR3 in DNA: TGTGCCAGTAGGGAGGACAGGGGTAGGACCACTGAAGCTTTCTTT. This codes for CASREDRGRTTEAFF.

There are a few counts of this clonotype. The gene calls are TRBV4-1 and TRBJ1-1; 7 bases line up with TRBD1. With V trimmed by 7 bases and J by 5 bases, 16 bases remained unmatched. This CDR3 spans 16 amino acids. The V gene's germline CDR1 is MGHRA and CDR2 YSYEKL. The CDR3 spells CASNEGDRAGRTEAFF. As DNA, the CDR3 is TGCGCCAGCAACGAAGGCGACAGGGCAGGTCGAACTGAAGCTTTCTTT.